Sequencing of this T cell receptor (beta chain) was carried out in a study of shared clonotypes between healthy human individuals. Study at large: Each donor's CD8 memory used one plate, CD8 naive two, each CD4 subset three. Findings and limits, study-wide: Generally, estimated richness proved larger in naive subsets than it did in memory subsets.

Note on this clone: The antigen remains undetermined.

V lost 8 bases and J lost 1; bases outside the gene matches: 4. CDR1 and CDR2 (germline): SNHLY, FYNNEI. This CDR3 spans 13 amino acids. Template for every sorted-subset replicate PCR totaled 200 to 250 ng DNA, about 30,000 T cell genomes. Libraries were prepared by immunoSEQ multiplex PCR; TCRdb keeps only in-frame clonotypes and omits some of them. The sample records some 360,000 clones, around four fifths being singletons. This receptor was obtained from a man younger than 40 in good health. This sequence joins TRBV2 and TRBJ2-7; 8 bases align to TRBD1. The material sequenced was memory CD4+ T cells sorted from blood. The subset here: CD45RA-negative fraction. This CDR3 is CASQDRASYEQYF. As DNA, the CDR3 is TGTGCCAGCCAGGACAGGGCGTCCTACGAGCAGTACTTC.